This TCR beta chain was documented in a study of CD8 T cells in ankylosing spondylitis. For TCR beta, libraries came from quantitative 5'-RACE with molecular barcodes. TCRdb analysed the 5' RACE reads with MiXCR anew, one entry per CDR3 protein. The sample has roughly 490,000 distinct CDR3 sequences; under 5.5% are singletons. The V end lost 4 bases, the J end lost 3 bases, and 16 bases lay between the germline ends. Germline loops: CDR1 SQVTM, CDR2 ANQGSEA. This CDR3 contains 14 residues. Study-level findings and limits: Existing reports had already noted some motif variants in reactive arthritis synovial fluid and blood. Disease-linked clones were reportedly significantly enriched in matched ankylosing spondylitis synovial fluid. Typical of ankylosing spondylitis blood, it appeared, was a TCR beta motif of eight highly homologous variants.

This clonotype was detected only a few times. Its antigen is currently unknown. The sample consisted of blood, either unsorted or a sorted T cell fraction (not recorded which). The chain combines TRBV29-1 with TRBJ2-7; D may be TRBD1 or TRBD2 (6 bases each). This receptor was taken from a male donor with ankylosing spondylitis. The CDR3 sequence is CSVGRSGADYEQYF. As DNA, the CDR3 is TGCAGCGTTGGCCGGTCGGGGGCGGACTACGAGCAGTACTTC.